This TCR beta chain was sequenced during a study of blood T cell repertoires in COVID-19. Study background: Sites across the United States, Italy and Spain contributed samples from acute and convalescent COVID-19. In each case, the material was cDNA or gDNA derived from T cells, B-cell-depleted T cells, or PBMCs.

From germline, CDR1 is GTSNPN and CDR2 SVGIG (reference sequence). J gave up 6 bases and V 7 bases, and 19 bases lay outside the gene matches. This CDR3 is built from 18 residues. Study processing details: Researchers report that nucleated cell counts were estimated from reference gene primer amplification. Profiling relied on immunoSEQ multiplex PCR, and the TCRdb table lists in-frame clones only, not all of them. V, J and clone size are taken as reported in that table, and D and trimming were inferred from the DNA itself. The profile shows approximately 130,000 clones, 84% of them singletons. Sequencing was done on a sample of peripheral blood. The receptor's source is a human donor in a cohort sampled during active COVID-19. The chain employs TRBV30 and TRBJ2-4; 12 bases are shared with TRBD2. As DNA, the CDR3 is TGTGCCTCCACGCCTCATCTAGCGGGGGGGCTTCTGGGAAACATTCAGTACTTC. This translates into CASTPHLAGGLLGNIQYF.